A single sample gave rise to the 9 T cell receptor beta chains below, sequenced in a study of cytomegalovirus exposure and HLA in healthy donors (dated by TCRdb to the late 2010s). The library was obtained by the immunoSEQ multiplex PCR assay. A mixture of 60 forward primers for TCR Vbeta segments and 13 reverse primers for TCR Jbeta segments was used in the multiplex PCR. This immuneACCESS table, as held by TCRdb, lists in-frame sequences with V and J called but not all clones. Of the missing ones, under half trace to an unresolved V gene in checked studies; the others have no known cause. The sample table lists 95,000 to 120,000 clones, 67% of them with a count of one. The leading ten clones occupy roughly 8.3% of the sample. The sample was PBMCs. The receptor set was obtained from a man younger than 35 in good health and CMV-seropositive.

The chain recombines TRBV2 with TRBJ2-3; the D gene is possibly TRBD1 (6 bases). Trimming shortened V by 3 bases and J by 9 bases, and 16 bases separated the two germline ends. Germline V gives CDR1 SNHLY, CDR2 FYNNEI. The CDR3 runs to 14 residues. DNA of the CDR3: TGTGCCAGCAGTGAGGTCTGGGGGCGAGCGACGCAGTATTTT. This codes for CASSEVWGRATQYF.

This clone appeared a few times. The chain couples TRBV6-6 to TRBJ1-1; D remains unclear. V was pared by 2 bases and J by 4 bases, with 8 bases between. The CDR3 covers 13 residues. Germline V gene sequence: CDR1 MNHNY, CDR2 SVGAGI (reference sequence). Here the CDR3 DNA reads TGTGCCAGCAGTTACGGGCAGACCACTGAAGCTTTCTTT. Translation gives CASSYGQTTEAFF.

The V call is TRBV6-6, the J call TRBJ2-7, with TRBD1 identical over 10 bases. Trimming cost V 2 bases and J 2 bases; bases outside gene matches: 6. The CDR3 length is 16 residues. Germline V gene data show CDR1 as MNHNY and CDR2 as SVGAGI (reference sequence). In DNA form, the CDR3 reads TGTGCCAGCAGTTACGCGGACAGGGGGACCCCCTACGAGCAGTACTTC. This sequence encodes CASSYADRGTPYEQYF.

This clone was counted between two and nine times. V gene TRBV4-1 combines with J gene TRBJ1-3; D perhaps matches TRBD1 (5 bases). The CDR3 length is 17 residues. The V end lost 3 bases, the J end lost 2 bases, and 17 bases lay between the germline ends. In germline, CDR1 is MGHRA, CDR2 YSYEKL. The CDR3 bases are TGCGCCAGCAGCCAGGGTTCGGTGGGGCAAGCTGGAAACACCATATATTTT. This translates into CASSQGSVGQAGNTIYF.

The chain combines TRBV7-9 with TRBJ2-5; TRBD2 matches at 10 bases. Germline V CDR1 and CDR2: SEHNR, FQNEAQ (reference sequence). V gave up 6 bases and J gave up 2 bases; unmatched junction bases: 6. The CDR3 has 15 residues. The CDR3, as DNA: TGTGCCAGCAGAAAACTAGCGGGGTTTCAAGAGACCCAGTACTTC. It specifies CASRKLAGFQETQYF. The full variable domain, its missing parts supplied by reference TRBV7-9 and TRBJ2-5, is DTGVSQNPRHKITKRGQNVTFRCDPISEHNRLYWYRQTLGQGPEFLTYFQNEAQLEKSRLLSDRFSAERPKGSFSTLEIQRTEQGDSAMYLCASRKLAGFQETQYFGPGTRLLVL.

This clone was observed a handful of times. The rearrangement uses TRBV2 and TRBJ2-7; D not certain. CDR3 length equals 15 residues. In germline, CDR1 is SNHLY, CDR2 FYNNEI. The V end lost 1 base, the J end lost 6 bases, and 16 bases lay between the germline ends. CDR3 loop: CASSEEVQATSEQYF. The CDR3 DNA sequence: TGTGCCAGCAGTGAAGAGGTCCAGGCCACCAGCGAGCAGTACTTC. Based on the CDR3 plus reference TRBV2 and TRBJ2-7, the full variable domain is EPEVTQTPSHQVTQMGQEVILRCVPISNHLYFYWYRQILGQKVEFLVSFYNNEISEKSEIFDDQFSVERPDGSNFTLKIRSTKLEDSAMYFCASSEEVQATSEQYFGPGTRLTVT.

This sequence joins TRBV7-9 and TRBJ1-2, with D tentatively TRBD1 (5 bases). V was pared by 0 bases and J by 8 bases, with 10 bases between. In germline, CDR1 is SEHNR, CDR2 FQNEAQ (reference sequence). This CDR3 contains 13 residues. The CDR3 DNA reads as TGTGCCAGCAGCTTAGCGGCAGGGCGCGGCTACACCTTC. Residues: CASSLAAGRGYTF.

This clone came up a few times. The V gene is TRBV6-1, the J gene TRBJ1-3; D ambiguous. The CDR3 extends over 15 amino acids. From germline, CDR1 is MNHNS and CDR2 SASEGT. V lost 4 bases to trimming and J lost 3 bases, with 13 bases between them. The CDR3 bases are TGTGCCAGCAGTGGACTTTCGGTGGTTGGAAACACCATATATTTT. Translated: CASSGLSVVGNTIYF.

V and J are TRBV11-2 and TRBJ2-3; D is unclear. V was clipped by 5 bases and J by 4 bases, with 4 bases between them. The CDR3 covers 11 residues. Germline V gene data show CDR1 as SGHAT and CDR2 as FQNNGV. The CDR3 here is CASSPSDTQYF. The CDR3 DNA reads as TGTGCCAGCAGCCCTTCAGATACGCAGTATTTT.